This TCR beta chain was obtained from a study of vaccination and CD4 T cells after COVID-19. About the research overall: Stimulation of cells relied on overlapping spike peptides derived from SARS-CoV-2, HCoV-NL63, HCoV-OC43 and HCoV-229E.

Notes on this clonotype: Its antigen is unidentified.

CDR1 and CDR2 (germline): MGHDK, SYGVNS. This CDR3 is built from 14 residues. The V gene end was trimmed by 5 bases and the J gene end by 4 bases; junction bases not matched to a gene: 6. Treatment reported: roughly 10-day PBMC culture with coronavirus spike peptide pools or control peptides (ViraFEST assay). Cultured CD4+ T cells had their DNA profiled by the Oncomine TCR Beta short-read assay. Via MiXCR, TCRdb re-called the PCR reads, giving one row per CDR3 protein. The sample consists of fewer than 20,000 distinct CDR3 sequences, about 40% of them appearing once. This chain links TRBV25-1 with TRBJ1-2; 8 bases line up with TRBD1. The input for sequencing was CD4+ T cells from blood, cultured in vitro, taken before SARS-CoV-2 vaccination. The clonotype originates from a human donor who received a COVID-19 vaccine. The CDR3: CASSRQGSSYGYTF. The CDR3 DNA sequence: TGTGCCAGCAGTAGACAGGGGTCCTCCTATGGCTACACCTTC.